This is a list of T cell receptor beta chains from one sample in a study of Ad26.COV2.S vaccination and SARS-CoV-2 variants. Using immunoSEQ multiplex PCR, the repertoire was profiled, and TCRdb retains in-frame clones only, with some absent. This sample has about 400,000 clones, with about 90% found just once. This specimen was peripheral blood, taken in a trial of Ad26.COV2.S vaccine versus placebo. Receptor source: a person aged 18-65 years who received the Ad26.COV2.S COVID-19 vaccine or a placebo. Each CDR3 is given with its conserved first and last residue. Each record gives: clone size, D gene, V gene, J gene, CDR3 DNA, CDR3 protein. A D gene is named only where the DNA matches it firmly. Some rows have no size entry. The others give once, few or many, or a class for an expanded clone.

clone_size: -
d_call: -
v_call: TRBV6-5
j_call: TRBJ2-1
cdr3_nt: TGTGCCAGCTACCCGACAGGGAGGTCCTACAATGAGCAGTTCTTC
cdr3_aa: CASYPTGRSYNEQFF

clone_size: -
d_call: -
v_call: TRBV24-1
j_call: TRBJ2-2
cdr3_nt: TGTGCCACCAGTGACCCTGCCCAGCGGTCCGGGGAGCTGTTTTTT
cdr3_aa: CATSDPAQRSGELFF

clone_size: -
d_call: TRBD1
v_call: TRBV30
j_call: TRBJ1-1
cdr3_nt: TGTGCCTGGAGTGGACCCGAACAGGGGTTATCTGAAGCTTTCTTT
cdr3_aa: CAWSGPEQGLSEAFF

clone_size: -
d_call: -
v_call: TRBV18
j_call: TRBJ1-1
cdr3_nt: TGTGCCAGCTCACCACCCGGATTCCAGGGAGCTTTCTTT
cdr3_aa: CASSPPGFQGAFF

clone_size: -
d_call: -
v_call: TRBV28
j_call: TRBJ1-1
cdr3_nt: TGTGCCAGCAGTCTTGTCGAGAACACTGAAGCTTTCTTT
cdr3_aa: CASSLVENTEAFF

clone_size: -
d_call: -
v_call: TRBV19
j_call: TRBJ2-6
cdr3_nt: TGTGCCAGTAGTAGACAGGTCTCTGGGGCCAACGTCCTGACTTTC
cdr3_aa: CASSRQVSGANVLTF

clone_size: once
d_call: -
v_call: TRBV18
j_call: TRBJ2-1
cdr3_nt: TGTGCCAGCTCACCACCTACCCGGTCCAATGAGCAGTTCTTC
cdr3_aa: CASSPPTRSNEQFF

clone_size: -
d_call: TRBD2
v_call: TRBV6-2/TRBV6-3
j_call: TRBJ2-1
cdr3_nt: TGTGCCAGCAGTCGACTAGCGGGGGCCCCCTACAATGAGCAGTTCTTC
cdr3_aa: CASSRLAGAPYNEQFF

clone_size: -
d_call: -
v_call: TRBV25-1
j_call: TRBJ2-5
cdr3_nt: TGTGCCAGCAGTGAGGGGGGCAGCCACTTGCAAGAGACCCAGTACTTC
cdr3_aa: CASSEGGSHLQETQYF

clone_size: -
d_call: -
v_call: TRBV5-1
j_call: TRBJ1-4
cdr3_nt: TGCGCCAGCAGCTTGCAGGACCCAAATGAAAAACTGTTTTTT
cdr3_aa: CASSLQDPNEKLFF

clone_size: -
d_call: TRBD1
v_call: TRBV28
j_call: TRBJ1-2
cdr3_nt: TGTGCCAGCACACCGAGACAGGGACACTATGGCTACACCTTC
cdr3_aa: CASTPRQGHYGYTF

clone_size: -
d_call: -
v_call: TRBV19
j_call: TRBJ1-5
cdr3_nt: TGTGCCAGTAGTCCAATGAGGGGACAGCCCCAGCATTTT
cdr3_aa: CASSPMRGQPQHF

clone_size: -
d_call: TRBD2
v_call: TRBV2
j_call: TRBJ2-3
cdr3_nt: TGTGCCAGCAGTGAGGTAGTAGCGGGGGATTCTAGCACAGATACGCAGTATTTT
cdr3_aa: CASSEVVAGDSSTDTQYF

clone_size: -
d_call: -
v_call: TRBV28
j_call: TRBJ1-1
cdr3_nt: TGTGCCAGTCAAGTTGGGGGGAACACTGAAGCTTTCTTT
cdr3_aa: CASQVGGNTEAFF

clone_size: -
d_call: TRBD2
v_call: TRBV28
j_call: TRBJ2-7
cdr3_nt: TGTGCCAGCAGTTTATTTGGTTTATCAAGCGGGGGGGCCTCCGAGCAGTACTTC
cdr3_aa: CASSLFGLSSGGASEQYF

clone_size: once
d_call: -
v_call: TRBV5-1
j_call: TRBJ2-3
cdr3_nt: TGCGCCAGCAGCTTGGGACCGAGCACAGATACGCAGTATTTT
cdr3_aa: CASSLGPSTDTQYF

clone_size: -
d_call: -
v_call: TRBV27
j_call: TRBJ2-7
cdr3_nt: TGTGCCAGCAGTCTAGCGAAGAACTCCTACGAGCAGTACTTC
cdr3_aa: CASSLAKNSYEQYF

clone_size: -
d_call: -
v_call: TRBV6-5
j_call: TRBJ1-5
cdr3_nt: TGTGCCAGCAGTTACTTACAGACGATCCCGCCCCAGCATTTT
cdr3_aa: CASSYLQTIPPQHF

clone_size: -
d_call: -
v_call: TRBV29-1
j_call: TRBJ1-2
cdr3_nt: TGCAGCGTTGTGGGGGCACCGATCTATGGCTACACCTTC
cdr3_aa: CSVVGAPIYGYTF